Detailed here is one T cell receptor beta chain. Its matching antigen is unknown. Primers: 60 Vbeta forward and 13 Jbeta reverse. Data came from immunoSEQ multiplex PCR; TCRdb stores just in-frame clones and leaves some out. Of about 99,000 clones detected, about three quarters appear once; the ten largest clones hold roughly 5%. This record belongs to a study of cytomegalovirus exposure and HLA in healthy donors. Study observations and caveats: Association with HLA alleles at 0.05 false discovery rate was found for around 17,000 TCR beta sequences in a later analysis. According to the study, about 180 TCR beta chains were cytomegalovirus-associated.

Germline loops: CDR1 LNHNV, CDR2 YYDKDF (reference sequence). V lost 1 base to trimming and J lost 4 bases; unmatched junction nucleotides: 6. This CDR3 region has 15 residues. The TCR was taken from a man aged 60-69 years in good health and CMV-seropositive. The gene calls are TRBV15 and TRBJ1-2; TRBD1 agrees at 7 bases. Sequencing used PBMCs. The CDR3 DNA reads TGTGCCACCAGCAGAGCTGGAGGGGGCAGCTATGGCTACACCTTC. This codes for CATSRAGGGSYGYTF.